This is a list of T cell receptor beta chains from one sample in a study of T cell responses to AZD1222 COVID-19 vaccine. The method was immunoSEQ multiplex PCR; TCRdb's version includes in-frame clones alone and lacks a portion of them. The data hold 130,000 to 150,000 clones, with around nine tenths observed a single time. The sample consisted of peripheral blood, taken on day 0 of AZD1222 vaccination. The receptors here all came from an adult in good health. CDR3s include the opening cysteine and the closing phenylalanine or tryptophan. The D gene is left open where the match is weak. Rows may omit the clone size; those that give it use once, few, many or a size class.

clone_size: .
v_call: TRBV11-3
j_call: TRBJ2-2
d_call: .
cdr3_aa: CASSPNRFPGELFF
cdr3_nt: TGTGCCAGCAGCCCAAACAGGTTCCCCGGGGAGCTGTTTTTT

clone_size: .
v_call: TRBV4-1
j_call: TRBJ1-5
d_call: .
cdr3_aa: CASSLFFSRVGNQPQHF
cdr3_nt: TGCGCCAGCAGCCTATTTTTTTCCAGGGTTGGCAATCAGCCCCAGCATTTT

clone_size: .
v_call: TRBV10-2
j_call: TRBJ2-2
d_call: .
cdr3_aa: CASSATGVNTGELFF
cdr3_nt: TGCGCCAGCAGTGCGACTGGGGTGAACACCGGGGAGCTGTTTTTT

clone_size: few
v_call: TRBV28
j_call: TRBJ1-6
d_call: .
cdr3_aa: CASSADWDVISSYNSPLHF
cdr3_nt: TGTGCCAGCAGTGCTGATTGGGACGTAATTAGCTCCTATAATTCACCCCTCCACTTT

clone_size: .
v_call: TRBV7-3
j_call: TRBJ2-3
d_call: TRBD2
cdr3_aa: CASSFRTSGGLDTQYF
cdr3_nt: TGTGCCAGCAGCTTCCGGACTAGCGGGGGATTAGATACGCAGTATTTT

clone_size: .
v_call: TRBV28
j_call: TRBJ1-5
d_call: .
cdr3_aa: CASSLWLGQRLGQPQHF
cdr3_nt: TGTGCCAGCAGTTTGTGGTTGGGGCAGCGGTTAGGTCAGCCCCAGCATTTT

clone_size: .
v_call: TRBV30
j_call: TRBJ1-3
d_call: .
cdr3_aa: CAWTRNSGNTIYF
cdr3_nt: TGTGCCTGGACGAGGAACTCTGGAAACACCATATATTTT

clone_size: .
v_call: TRBV6-1
j_call: TRBJ2-4
d_call: .
cdr3_aa: CASSEFQGGAKNIQYF
cdr3_nt: TGTGCCAGCAGTGAATTCCAGGGGGGAGCCAAAAACATTCAGTACTTC

clone_size: once
v_call: TRBV3-1/TRBV3-2
j_call: TRBJ1-2
d_call: .
cdr3_aa: CASSQAGSGYTF
cdr3_nt: TGTGCCAGCAGCCAAGCAGGGAGTGGCTACACCTTC

clone_size: .
v_call: TRBV5-6
j_call: TRBJ2-2
d_call: .
cdr3_aa: CASSSLNTGELFF
cdr3_nt: TGTGCCAGCAGCTCCTTAAACACCGGGGAGCTGTTTTTT

clone_size: .
v_call: TRBV2
j_call: TRBJ1-1
d_call: TRBD1
cdr3_aa: CASRGTGNTEAFF
cdr3_nt: TGTGCCAGTCGAGGGACAGGGAACACTGAAGCTTTCTTT

clone_size: once
v_call: TRBV5-4
j_call: TRBJ2-7
d_call: .
cdr3_aa: CASSASSSSSYEQYF
cdr3_nt: TGTGCCAGCAGCGCGTCTAGCTCCTCCTCCTACGAGCAGTACTTC

clone_size: .
v_call: TRBV5-1
j_call: TRBJ2-5
d_call: .
cdr3_aa: CASSFAQGTGTQYF
cdr3_nt: TGCGCCAGCAGCTTCGCCCAGGGGACGGGGACCCAGTACTTC

clone_size: .
v_call: TRBV9
j_call: TRBJ1-2
d_call: TRBD1
cdr3_aa: CASSVSATGTGTGGDGYGYTF
cdr3_nt: TGTGCCAGCAGCGTAAGCGCAACCGGTACCGGGACAGGGGGCGATGGCTATGGCTACACCTTC

clone_size: .
v_call: TRBV5-1
j_call: TRBJ1-2
d_call: .
cdr3_aa: CASSLGQLVNYGYTF
cdr3_nt: TGCGCCAGCAGCTTGGGCCAACTGGTCAACTATGGCTACACCTTC

clone_size: once
v_call: TRBV6-5
j_call: TRBJ1-2
d_call: .
cdr3_aa: CASMALFYGYTF
cdr3_nt: TGTGCCAGCATGGCACTTTTCTATGGCTACACCTTC

clone_size: .
v_call: TRBV19
j_call: TRBJ2-5
d_call: .
cdr3_aa: CASSTGTPDHGETQYF
cdr3_nt: TGTGCCAGTAGTACCGGGACACCCGACCACGGGGAGACCCAGTACTTC

clone_size: .
v_call: TRBV2
j_call: TRBJ2-5
d_call: .
cdr3_aa: CALKYPGDLRAETQYF
cdr3_nt: TGTGCCCTAAAGTATCCAGGGGACCTAAGGGCGGAGACCCAGTACTTC

clone_size: few
v_call: TRBV7-9
j_call: TRBJ1-2
d_call: .
cdr3_aa: CASSLERGFGYTF
cdr3_nt: TGTGCCAGCAGCTTAGAACGGGGTTTTGGCTACACCTTC

clone_size: .
v_call: TRBV3-1/TRBV3-2
j_call: TRBJ2-2
d_call: .
cdr3_aa: CASSHRTEINTGELFF
cdr3_nt: TGTGCCAGCAGCCACCGGACAGAGATTAACACCGGGGAGCTGTTTTTT

clone_size: .
v_call: TRBV18
j_call: TRBJ2-1
d_call: .
cdr3_aa: CASSPPSRAGYNEQFF
cdr3_nt: TGTGCCAGCTCCCCCCCCAGTAGGGCCGGGTACAATGAGCAGTTCTTC

clone_size: .
v_call: TRBV3-1/TRBV3-2
j_call: TRBJ1-4
d_call: .
cdr3_aa: CASSQEAQGNEKLFF
cdr3_nt: TGTGCCAGCAGCCAAGAAGCACAGGGAAATGAAAAACTGTTTTTT

clone_size: .
v_call: TRBV24-1
j_call: TRBJ2-5
d_call: .
cdr3_aa: CATSPGGGSETQYF
cdr3_nt: TGTGCCACCAGTCCTGGAGGGGGGTCGGAGACCCAGTACTTC

clone_size: .
v_call: TRBV9
j_call: TRBJ2-3
d_call: TRBD1
cdr3_aa: CASSVTGGWTDTQYF
cdr3_nt: TGTGCCAGCAGCGTAACAGGGGGCTGGACAGATACGCAGTATTTT

clone_size: .
v_call: TRBV5-6
j_call: TRBJ2-2
d_call: .
cdr3_aa: CASSLDRGRDTGELFF
cdr3_nt: TGTGCCAGCAGCTTGGATAGGGGGAGGGATACCGGGGAGCTGTTTTTT

clone_size: .
v_call: TRBV28
j_call: TRBJ2-5
d_call: .
cdr3_aa: CARRGQWQETQYF
cdr3_nt: TGTGCCCGGCGGGGGCAGTGGCAAGAGACCCAGTACTTC

clone_size: once
v_call: TRBV6-1
j_call: TRBJ1-2
d_call: .
cdr3_aa: CASSEESYGYTF
cdr3_nt: TGTGCCAGCAGTGAAGAGAGTTATGGCTACACCTTC

clone_size: .
v_call: TRBV19
j_call: TRBJ2-7
d_call: .
cdr3_aa: CASSVSGYEQYF
cdr3_nt: TGTGCCAGTAGTGTTAGCGGCTACGAGCAGTACTTC

clone_size: .
v_call: TRBV27
j_call: TRBJ2-7
d_call: .
cdr3_aa: CASRRGTSYEQYF
cdr3_nt: TGTGCCAGCAGGCGCGGCACCTCCTACGAGCAGTACTTC

clone_size: .
v_call: TRBV9
j_call: TRBJ1-1
d_call: .
cdr3_aa: CASSVKQGTEAFF
cdr3_nt: TGTGCCAGCAGCGTAAAACAGGGTACTGAAGCTTTCTTT

clone_size: .
v_call: TRBV28
j_call: TRBJ1-6
d_call: .
cdr3_aa: CASSNVRDIRASPLHF
cdr3_nt: TGTGCCAGCAGCAACGTCCGGGACATTCGCGCTTCACCCCTCCACTTT

clone_size: .
v_call: TRBV7-2
j_call: TRBJ1-2
d_call: .
cdr3_aa: CASSLVGGQPGGYTF
cdr3_nt: TGTGCCAGCAGCTTAGTAGGGGGACAACCTGGCGGCTACACCTTC

clone_size: .
v_call: TRBV29-1
j_call: TRBJ2-7
d_call: .
cdr3_aa: CSVGSYYEQYF
cdr3_nt: TGCAGCGTCGGTAGTTACTACGAGCAGTACTTC

clone_size: .
v_call: TRBV5-1
j_call: TRBJ2-3
d_call: .
cdr3_aa: CASSYQSSTDTQYF
cdr3_nt: TGCGCCAGCAGCTACCAATCTAGCACAGATACGCAGTATTTT

clone_size: .
v_call: TRBV24-1
j_call: TRBJ1-3
d_call: TRBD1
cdr3_aa: CATRKDRGRNTIYF
cdr3_nt: TGTGCCACCAGGAAGGACAGGGGACGTAACACCATATATTTT

clone_size: .
v_call: TRBV5-1
j_call: TRBJ2-2
d_call: TRBD2
cdr3_aa: CASSLVWGRADTGELFF
cdr3_nt: TGCGCCAGCAGCTTGGTATGGGGGAGGGCCGACACCGGGGAGCTGTTTTTT

clone_size: .
v_call: TRBV20-1
j_call: TRBJ2-3
d_call: .
cdr3_aa: CSASLAPPTDTQYF
cdr3_nt: TGCAGTGCTAGTTTGGCCCCTCCCACAGATACGCAGTATTTT

clone_size: .
v_call: TRBV2
j_call: TRBJ1-5
d_call: .
cdr3_aa: CASSRSGAVGNQPQHF
cdr3_nt: TGTGCCAGCAGCCGATCGGGGGCTGTTGGGAATCAGCCCCAGCATTTT

clone_size: once
v_call: TRBV18
j_call: TRBJ1-1
d_call: .
cdr3_aa: CASSPGLGVMNTEAFF
cdr3_nt: TGTGCCAGCTCACCGGGGTTGGGGGTCATGAACACTGAAGCTTTCTTT

clone_size: .
v_call: TRBV10-3
j_call: TRBJ1-2
d_call: .
cdr3_aa: CAISEPQGYYGYTF
cdr3_nt: TGTGCCATCAGTGAGCCCCAGGGCTACTATGGCTACACCTTC